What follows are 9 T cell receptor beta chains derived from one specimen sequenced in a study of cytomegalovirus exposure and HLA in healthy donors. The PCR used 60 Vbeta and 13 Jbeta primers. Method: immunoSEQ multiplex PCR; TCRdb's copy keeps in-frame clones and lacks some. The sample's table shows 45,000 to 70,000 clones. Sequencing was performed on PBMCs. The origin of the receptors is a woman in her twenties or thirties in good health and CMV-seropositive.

CDR3 in amino acids: CASSQGLEQYF. The CDR3 nucleotides are TGTGCCAGCAGCCAGGGGCTTGAGCAGTACTTC. This chain links TRBV4-2 with TRBJ2-7; maybe TRBD1 (5 bases). Germline V lookup: CDR1 LGHNA, CDR2 YNFKEQ. Trimming removed 3 bases from V and 7 bases from J, with 7 bases in between. The CDR3 loop spans 11 amino acids.

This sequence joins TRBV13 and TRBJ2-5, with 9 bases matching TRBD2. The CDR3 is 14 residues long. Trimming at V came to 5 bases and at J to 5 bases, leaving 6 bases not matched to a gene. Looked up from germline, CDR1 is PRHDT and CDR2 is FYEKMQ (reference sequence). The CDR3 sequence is CASSPRGGGETQYF. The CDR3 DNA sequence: TGTGCCAGCAGCCCGCGGGGGGGCGGGGAGACCCAGTACTTC.

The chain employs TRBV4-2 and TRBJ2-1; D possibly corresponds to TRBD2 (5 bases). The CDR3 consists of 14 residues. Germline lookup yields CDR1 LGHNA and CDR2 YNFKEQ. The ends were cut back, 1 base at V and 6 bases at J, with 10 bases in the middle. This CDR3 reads CASSQVDWSNEQFF. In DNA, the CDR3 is TGTGCCAGCAGCCAAGTGGACTGGTCCAATGAGCAGTTCTTC.

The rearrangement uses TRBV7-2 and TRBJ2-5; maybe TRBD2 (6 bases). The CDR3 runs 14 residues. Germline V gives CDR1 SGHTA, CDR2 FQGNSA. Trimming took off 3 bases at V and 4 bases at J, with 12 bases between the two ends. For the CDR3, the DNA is TGTGCCAGCAGCTTCACTAGCAGACTAGAGACCCAGTACTTC. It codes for CASSFTSRLETQYF. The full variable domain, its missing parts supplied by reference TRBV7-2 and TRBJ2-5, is GAGVSQSPSNKVTEKGKDVELRCDPISGHTALYWYRQSLGQGLEFLIYFQGNSAPDKSGLPSDRFSAERTGGSVSTLTIQRTQQEDSAVYLCASSFTSRLETQYFGPGTRLLVL.

The CDR3 DNA is TGTGCCAGCAGCTTAGCGGGTGACAGCCCCTACGAGCAGTACTTC. Translated: CASSLAGDSPYEQYF. The chain combines TRBV11-3 with TRBJ2-7, with a possible D match to TRBD1 (5 bases). The ends were cut back, 1 base at V and 2 bases at J, with 12 bases in the middle. This CDR3 is built from 15 residues. Germline V gene lookup returns CDR1 SGHNT and CDR2 YENEEA.

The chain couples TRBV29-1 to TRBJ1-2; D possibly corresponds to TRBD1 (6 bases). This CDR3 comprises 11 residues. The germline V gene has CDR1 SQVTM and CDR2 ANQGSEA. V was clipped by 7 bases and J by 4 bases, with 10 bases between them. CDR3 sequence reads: CSATGLYGYTF. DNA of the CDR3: TGCAGCGCAACAGGGCTCTATGGCTACACCTTC.

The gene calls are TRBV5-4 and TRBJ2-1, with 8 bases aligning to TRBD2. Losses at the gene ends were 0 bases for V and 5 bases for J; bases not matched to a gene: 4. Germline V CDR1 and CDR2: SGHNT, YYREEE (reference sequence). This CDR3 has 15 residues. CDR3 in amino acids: CASSLAGGEHNEQFF. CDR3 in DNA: TGTGCCAGCAGCTTGGCCGGGGGGGAGCACAATGAGCAGTTCTTC.

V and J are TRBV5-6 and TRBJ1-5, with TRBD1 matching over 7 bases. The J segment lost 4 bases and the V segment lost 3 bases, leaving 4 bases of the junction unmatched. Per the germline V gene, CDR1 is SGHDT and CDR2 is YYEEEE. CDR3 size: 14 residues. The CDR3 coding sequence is TGTGCCAGCAGCTGGGCACAGGGGAATCAGCCCCAGCATTTT. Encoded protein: CASSWAQGNQPQHF.

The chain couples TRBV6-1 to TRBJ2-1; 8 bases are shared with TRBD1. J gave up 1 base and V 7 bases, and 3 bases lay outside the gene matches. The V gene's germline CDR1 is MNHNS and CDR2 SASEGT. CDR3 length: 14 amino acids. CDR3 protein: CASNRQGSYNEQFF. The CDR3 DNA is TGTGCCAGCAACAGACAGGGGTCCTACAATGAGCAGTTCTTC.